The 13 T cell receptor beta chains below were found in one sample sequenced in a study of blood T cell repertoires in COVID-19. Sequenced by immunoSEQ multiplex PCR; TCRdb stores in-frame clones only, minus some. The sample lists 100,000 to 130,000 clones; about 89% were seen once. Sequencing was carried out using peripheral blood. Receptor source: a woman in her thirties with acute or convalescent COVID-19.

This chain connects TRBV6-5 to TRBJ1-1; 7 bases fit TRBD1. The germline V gene encodes CDR1 MNHEY and CDR2 SVGAGI. The CDR3 length is 14 residues. The J segment lost 1 base and the V segment lost 6 bases, leaving 5 bases of the junction unmatched. DNA for the CDR3: TGTGCCAGCAGCCGACAGGGAGCGAACACTGAAGCTTTCTTT. Translating it yields CASSRQGANTEAFF.

V gene TRBV30 combines with J gene TRBJ1-2; 10 positions match TRBD1. The CDR3 is made up of 16 amino acids. The V and J ends lost 3 bases and 8 bases, in that order; junction bases with no gene match: 15. The germline gives CDR1 GTSNPN, CDR2 SVGIG (reference sequence). The chain's CDR3 is CAWRLEGTGVRYGYTF. CDR3 sequence (DNA): TGTGCCTGGAGGCTCGAGGGGACAGGGGTTCGGTACGGCTACACCTTC.

The CDR3 DNA follows: TGTGCCAGCAGCAGGGACAGGATGAATTCACCCCTCCACTTT. This codes for CASSRDRMNSPLHF. The genes are TRBV7-2 and TRBJ1-6; 8 positions agree with TRBD1. Germline V gives CDR1 SGHTA, CDR2 FQGNSA. J gave up 7 bases and V 5 bases, and 4 bases lay outside the gene matches. This CDR3 has 14 amino acids.

J is TRBJ1-5 and V is TRBV28, with D hard to call. V was trimmed by 6 bases and J by 2 bases, leaving 2 bases between them. CDR3 size: 11 residues. Germline V gene sequence: CDR1 MDHEN, CDR2 SYDVKM. CDR3 nucleotide sequence: TGTGCCAGCAGCGGCAATCAGCCCCAGCATTTT. Translating gives CASSGNQPQHF.

Only one count was recorded for this clone. This chain joins TRBV28 and TRBJ2-7; D is unresolved. The V gene's germline CDR1 is MDHEN and CDR2 SYDVKM. CDR3 length: 14 residues. Trimming took off 2 bases at V and 5 bases at J, with 13 bases between the two ends. For the CDR3, the DNA is TGTGCCAGCAGTTTAGCTTCCAGAAACGACGAGCAGTACTTC. This encodes CASSLASRNDEQYF.

The V and J genes are TRBV7-2 and TRBJ2-3, with 7 bases matching TRBD1. V shed 4 bases and J 4 bases; nucleotides not matched to a gene: 8. The germline gives CDR1 SGHTA, CDR2 FQGNSA. This CDR3 has 15 residues. CDR3 coding DNA: TGTGCCAGCAGCTCAAGACACAGGGGTCCAGATACGCAGTATTTT. Translating it yields CASSSRHRGPDTQYF.

This chain joins TRBV4-2 and TRBJ1-2; possible D gene TRBD1, 6 bases. V shed 0 bases and J shed 8 bases, with 16 bases lying between them. Germline V gene data show CDR1 as LGHNA and CDR2 as YNFKEQ. This CDR3 comprises 15 residues. The CDR3 reads CASSQDHGRGSGYTF. CDR3 nucleotide sequence: TGTGCCAGCAGCCAAGATCACGGCAGGGGTAGCGGCTACACCTTC.

The chain joins TRBV4-3 to TRBJ2-1; TRBD2 matches at 12 bases. The germline CDR1 and CDR2 sequences are LGHNA and YSLEER. This CDR3 has 16 residues. The V and J ends lost 3 bases and 8 bases, in that order; junction bases with no gene match: 8. CDR3 in amino acids: CASSQLAGGPGYEQFF. The CDR3 DNA sequence: TGCGCCAGCAGCCAGCTAGCGGGGGGGCCCGGCTATGAGCAGTTCTTC.

The V call is TRBV27, the J call TRBJ1-1, with 9 positions matching TRBD1. J gave up 5 bases and V 2 bases, and 6 bases lay outside the gene matches. The length of the CDR3 is 15 residues. Germline lookup yields CDR1 MNHEY and CDR2 SMNVEV (reference sequence). The CDR3 DNA sequence: TGTGCCAGCAGTTTACTACAGGGGGCTATGACTGAAGCTTTCTTT. It codes for CASSLLQGAMTEAFF.

J is TRBJ1-3 and V is TRBV7-2; the D gene is possibly TRBD1 (5 bases). This CDR3 has 15 residues. Trimming took off 7 bases at V and 3 bases at J, with 16 bases between the two ends. CDR1 is SGHTA and CDR2 is FQGNSA in the germline V gene. CDR3 in amino acids: CASTPAAGYGNTIYF. CDR3 DNA: TGTGCCAGCACCCCCGCGGCAGGGTATGGAAACACCATATATTTT. The full variable domain, its missing parts supplied by reference TRBV7-2 and TRBJ1-3, is GAGVSQSPSNKVTEKGKDVELRCDPISGHTALYWYRQSLGQGLEFLIYFQGNSAPDKSGLPSDRFSAERTGGSVSTLTIQRTQQEDSAVYLCASTPAAGYGNTIYFGEGSWLTVV.

The chain employs TRBV27 and TRBJ2-3; D remains unclear. In germline, CDR1 is MNHEY, CDR2 SMNVEV (reference sequence). V shed 6 bases and J shed 6 bases, with 13 bases lying between them. The CDR3 spans 13 residues. The CDR3 reads CASSPTTTDTQYF. In DNA, the CDR3 is TGTGCCAGCAGCCCGACGACAACGGATACGCAGTATTTT.

The genes are TRBV5-1 and TRBJ2-7, with unresolved D. The V and J ends lost 0 bases and 0 bases respectively, with 7 bases between them. Per germline, CDR1 SGHRS and CDR2 YFSETQ. The CDR3 totals 14 residues. The CDR3 nucleotides read TGCGCCAGCAGCTTGGGCAGTAACTCCTACGAGCAGTACTTC. This codes for CASSLGSNSYEQYF.

Comment on this clone: The sample carries other DNA sequences with the same CDR3. The chain uses TRBV29-1 and TRBJ2-1; the D gene is possibly TRBD2 (5 bases). The CDR3 loop spans 12 amino acids. CDR1 SQVTM and CDR2 ANQGSEA come from the germline V gene. V gave up 7 bases and J gave up 6 bases, with 13 bases separating them. The CDR3 coding sequence is TGCAGCGGGGGAGAAGGAGGCAATGAGCAGTTCTTC. The encoded protein is CSGGEGGNEQFF.